Listed below are T cell receptor beta chains from one sample, sequenced in a study of T cell repertoires in cytomegalovirus infection. Their recognized antigens are unknown. TCRdb ran MiXCR on the reads and lists one entry per CDR3 protein. The repertoire has about 55,000 distinct CDR3 sequences, around a fifth of them found once; the top ten carry 64%. The starting material was CD8+ T cells from cultured PBMCs, obtained from culture after CMV antigen stimulation. The receptors come from a human donor in good health (CMV status not recorded). Some clones in this sample may be carry-over from other donors' samples. Both conserved end residues are part of each CDR3. A D gene is named only where the DNA matches it firmly. Part of the rows lack a size; the others show once, few, many or a class for expanded clones.

TGTGCCAGTAGTTCCCCTTGGCAGATGAGTGGGACCCAGTACTTC | CASSSPWQMSGTQYF | TRBV19 | - | - | TRBJ2-5
TGTGCCAGCAGCCCCCTCACGGATAGCACAGATACGCAGTATTTT | CASSPLTDSTDTQYF | TRBV9 | few | - | TRBJ2-3
TGCAGTGCGCATCTAGCGGCAGCACTTGAAAACGAGCAGTTCTTC | CSAHLAAALENEQFF | TRBV20-1 | - | TRBD2 | TRBJ2-1
TGTGCCAGCAGTTTGGGGACCTCCTATGGCTACACCTTC | CASSLGTSYGYTF | TRBV27 | - | - | TRBJ1-2
TGTGCCAGCAGGTCTAGCGGGGGCCTCCAAGAGACCCAGTACTTC | CASRSSGGLQETQYF | TRBV27 | - | TRBD2 | TRBJ2-5
TGTGCCAGCCTATTACAGGGGGAATACAATGAGCAGTTCTTC | CASLLQGEYNEQFF | TRBV7-6 | - | TRBD1 | TRBJ2-1
TGCGCCAGCAGCCAAGATCTTCCCTACGAGCAGTACTTC | CASSQDLPYEQYF | TRBV4-3 | many | - | TRBJ2-7
TGTGCCCGCAGAAAGGGCGGCACTGAAGCTTTCTTT | CARRKGGTEAFF | TRBV27 | - | - | TRBJ1-1
TGTGCCAGCAGCCCGGGACAGGTGGGCTACGAGCAGTACTTC | CASSPGQVGYEQYF | TRBV7-6 | - | TRBD1 | TRBJ2-7
TGTGCCAGCAGCTGGACAGGGAGCTCCTACGAGCAGTACTTC | CASSWTGSSYEQYF | TRBV7-8 | - | TRBD1 | TRBJ2-7
TGTGCCAGCAGCTTAACCATTTCCTACGAGCAGTACTTC | CASSLTISYEQYF | TRBV7-2 | few | - | TRBJ2-7
TGTGCCAGCAGCTCGACCGTCCGGGACCGAACTATGAACACTGAAGCTTTCTTT | CASSSTVRDRTMNTEAFF | TRBV5-6 | many | - | TRBJ1-1
TGCAGTGCTAGAGAGGCTCGGGGGACAGGGTTGGCAGATACGCAGTATTTT | CSAREARGTGLADTQYF | TRBV20-1 | - | TRBD1 | TRBJ2-3